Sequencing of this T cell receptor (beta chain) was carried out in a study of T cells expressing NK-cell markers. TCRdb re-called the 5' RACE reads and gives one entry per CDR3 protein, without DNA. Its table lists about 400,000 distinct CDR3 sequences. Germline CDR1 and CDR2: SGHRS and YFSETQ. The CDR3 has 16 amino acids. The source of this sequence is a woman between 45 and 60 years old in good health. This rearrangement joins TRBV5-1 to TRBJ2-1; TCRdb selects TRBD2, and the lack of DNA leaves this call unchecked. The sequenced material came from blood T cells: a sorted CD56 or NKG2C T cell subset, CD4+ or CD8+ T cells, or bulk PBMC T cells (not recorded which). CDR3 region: CASSLGGTSGSYEQFF. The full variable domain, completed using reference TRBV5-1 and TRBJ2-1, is KAGVTQTPRYLIKTRGQQVTLSCSPISGHRSVSWYQQTPGQGLQFLFEYFSETQRNKGNFPGRFSGRQFSNSRSEMNVSTLELGDSALYLCASSLGGTSGSYEQFFGPGTRLTVL.